The rows below give T cell receptor beta chains drawn from one sample of a study of T-cell memory formation after mild COVID-19. TCRdb analysed the 5' RACE reads with MiXCR anew, one entry per CDR3 protein. Among 45,000 or so distinct CDR3 sequences, approximately 7% were seen once, and the ten largest hold about 0.8%. Sequenced input: PBMCs or a T cell subset sorted from them (not recorded which). The source is an adult who had mild COVID-19 (a few samples of this study predate the infection). Cell type and time point are not known. The CDR3 runs from the conserved cysteine through the conserved F or W. A D gene is named only where the DNA matches it firmly. Expanded clones are given a class, and other clones once, few, many or no size at all.

abundance,v_gene,d_gene,j_gene,CDR3aa,CDR3nt
many,TRBV6-5,TRBD1,TRBJ2-6,CASSYLAGSTGHLWGANVLTF,TGTGCCAGCAGTTACCTAGCCGGATCGACAGGGCACCTATGGGGGGCCAACGTCCTGACTTTC
-,TRBV2,-,TRBJ2-7,CASRITYEQYF,TGTGCCAGCAGGATAACCTACGAGCAGTACTTC
many,TRBV14,-,TRBJ2-1,CASSQAGFGRDEQFF,TGTGCCAGCAGCCAAGCGGGATTCGGTCGGGATGAGCAGTTCTTC
-,TRBV9,TRBD1,TRBJ1-6,CASSPRTGDNSPLHF,TGTGCCAGCAGCCCACGGACAGGTGATAATTCACCCCTCCACTTT
few,TRBV5-4,-,TRBJ2-5,CASSTGSQKETQYF,TGTGCCAGCAGCACGGGTTCCCAAAAAGAGACCCAGTACTTC
many,TRBV12-3/TRBV12-4,-,TRBJ1-5,CASSFAGNQPQHF,TGTGCCAGCAGTTTTGCAGGGAACCAGCCCCAGCATTTT
few,TRBV19,-,TRBJ2-4,CASSIDRSIAKNIQYF,TGTGCCAGTAGTATAGACAGGTCGATAGCCAAAAACATTCAGTACTTC
few,TRBV18,-,TRBJ1-1,CASSPETRGTEAFF,TGTGCCAGCTCACCGGAAACCAGGGGCACTGAAGCTTTCTTT
once,TRBV5-1,-,TRBJ1-2,CASSPETNYGYTF,TGCGCCAGCAGCCCAGAAACTAACTATGGCTACACCTTC
few,TRBV6-6,-,TRBJ1-1,CASTSLASGTEAFF,TGTGCCAGCACTTCATTGGCCTCCGGGACTGAAGCTTTCTTT
-,TRBV15,-,TRBJ1-4,CATSRDQGGEKLFF,TGTGCCACCAGCAGAGACCAGGGAGGCGAAAAACTGTTTTTT
many,TRBV7-3,TRBD2,TRBJ2-7,CASSLMGAGGTYEQYF,TGTGCCAGCAGCTTAATGGGTGCGGGAGGAACCTACGAGCAGTACTTC
-,TRBV30,-,TRBJ1-6,CACRPRGSPLHF,TGTGCCTGTCGGCCTCGGGGCTCACCCCTCCACTTT
many,TRBV6-2/TRBV6-3,TRBD1,TRBJ2-1,CASSARGQGNNEQFF,TGTGCCAGCAGTGCCCGGGGACAGGGAAACAATGAGCAGTTCTTC
few,TRBV27,TRBD1,TRBJ2-2,CASSSRDSNTGELFF,TGTGCCAGCAGTTCCCGGGACAGTAACACCGGGGAGCTGTTTTTT
many,TRBV10-3,TRBD1,TRBJ2-3,CAISIAGTASTDTQYF,TGTGCCATCAGTATCGCCGGGACAGCCAGCACAGATACGCAGTATTTT
-,TRBV2,TRBD2,TRBJ2-3,CASGKRGGKDTQYF,TGTGCCAGCGGTAAACGGGGGGGCAAAGATACGCAGTATTTT
few,TRBV6-6,-,TRBJ2-1,CATTTWASEQFF,TGTGCCACTACTACATGGGCCAGCGAGCAGTTCTTC
many,TRBV4-3,TRBD2,TRBJ2-7,CASSTQAGREVDF,TGCGCCAGCAGCACCCAGGCAGGGAGGGAAGTAGACTTC
many,TRBV5-1,-,TRBJ1-3,CASSLAGSKVGNTIYF,TGCGCCAGCAGCTTGGCCGGGAGCAAGGTTGGAAACACCATATATTTT
-,TRBV7-9,TRBD1,TRBJ1-1,CASSFQGADTEAFF,TGTGCCAGCAGCTTTCAGGGGGCGGACACTGAAGCTTTCTTT
medium-sized,TRBV29-1,TRBD1,TRBJ2-5,CSVEGGQGLETQYF,TGCAGCGTTGAAGGCGGACAGGGTTTGGAGACCCAGTACTTC
few,TRBV12-3/TRBV12-4,TRBD2,TRBJ2-2,CASLAGGNTGELFF,TGTGCCAGTCTAGCGGGAGGCAACACCGGGGAGCTGTTTTTT
-,TRBV3-1,-,TRBJ1-5,CASSQDVSTNNQPQHF,TGTGCCAGCAGCCAAGATGTGTCCACCAACAATCAGCCCCAGCATTTT
few,TRBV12-2,-,TRBJ2-5,CASRLAGQPQETQYF,TGTGCAAGTCGCTTAGCGGGACAGCCCCAAGAGACCCAGTACTTC
-,TRBV4-2,TRBD1,TRBJ1-1,CASSQGLQGALDTEAFF,TGTGCCAGCAGCCAGGGATTACAGGGGGCTCTGGACACTGAAGCTTTCTTT
-,TRBV20-1,TRBD1,TRBJ2-2,CSAADRGVGELFF,TGCAGTGCAGCGGACAGGGGAGTGGGGGAGCTGTTTTTT
-,TRBV12-3/TRBV12-4,TRBD2,TRBJ2-1,CASSFGGGAYEQFF,TGTGCCAGCAGTTTTGGCGGGGGGGCTTATGAGCAGTTCTTC
many,TRBV6-2/TRBV6-3,-,TRBJ2-7,CASRGSYSYEQYF,TGTGCCAGCAGGGGCTCATACTCCTACGAGCAGTACTTC
many,TRBV10-3,TRBD1,TRBJ1-5,CAISTGAGSNQPQHF,TGTGCCATCAGCACAGGGGCTGGGAGCAATCAGCCCCAGCATTTT
many,TRBV5-1,-,TRBJ2-2,CASSLAQGGTGELFF,TGCGCCAGCAGCTTGGCCCAGGGAGGCACCGGGGAGCTGTTTTTT
many,TRBV19,-,TRBJ2-6,CASSQRAANVLTF,TGTGCCAGTTCTCAGAGGGCAGCCAACGTCCTGACTTTC
few,TRBV7-2,-,TRBJ2-7,CASSLGRETGEQYF,TGTGCCAGCAGCTTAGGCCGGGAAACGGGGGAGCAGTACTTC
many,TRBV6-2/TRBV6-3,TRBD2,TRBJ2-7,CASTQTSGTYEQYF,TGTGCCAGCACCCAGACTAGCGGAACCTACGAGCAGTACTTC
-,TRBV2,TRBD2,TRBJ2-3,CASSVVGGAGTDTQYF,TGTGCCAGCAGTGTGGTCGGGGGGGCTGGGACAGATACGCAGTATTTT
few,TRBV14,-,TRBJ2-7,CASSRGPFYEQYF,TGTGCCAGCAGCCGGGGGCCATTCTACGAGCAGTACTTC
many,TRBV6-2/TRBV6-3,TRBD2,TRBJ2-1,CASSTLAVFPYNEQFF,TGTGCCAGCAGCACACTAGCGGTTTTTCCCTACAATGAGCAGTTCTTC
-,TRBV20-1,TRBD1,TRBJ1-1,CSARVEDRGGTEAFF,TGCAGTGCTAGAGTAGAGGACAGGGGAGGAACTGAAGCTTTCTTT
few,TRBV5-1,-,TRBJ2-1,CASSLRGPGNEQFF,TGCGCCAGCAGCTTGAGAGGGCCGGGGAATGAGCAGTTCTTC
many,TRBV5-1,-,TRBJ2-7,CASSPEAAYEQYF,TGCGCCAGCAGCCCCGAGGCTGCCTACGAGCAGTACTTC
many,TRBV6-5,-,TRBJ2-3,CASSYSEVRGSTDTQYF,TGTGCCAGCAGTTACTCGGAGGTGCGGGGTAGCACAGATACGCAGTATTTT
many,TRBV5-1,-,TRBJ2-1,CASSLAPGAQNEQFF,TGCGCCAGCAGCTTGGCCCCGGGGGCGCAAAATGAGCAGTTCTTC
-,TRBV5-1,-,TRBJ2-3,CASSRRGPTSTDTQYF,TGCGCCAGCAGCCGGAGGGGACCAACAAGCACAGATACGCAGTATTTT
-,TRBV2,-,TRBJ2-5,CASSEESSVGETQYF,TGTGCCAGCAGTGAAGAGTCTAGCGTAGGAGAGACCCAGTACTTC
many,TRBV7-2,-,TRBJ2-2,CASSFRDTGELFF,TGTGCCAGCAGCTTTCGGGACACCGGGGAGCTGTTTTTT
many,TRBV7-2,-,TRBJ2-1,CASSPQLVLNEQFF,TGTGCCAGCAGCCCACAGCTAGTTCTCAATGAGCAGTTCTTC
-,TRBV2,-,TRBJ2-1,CASSEGNWGEQFF,TGTGCCAGCAGTGAAGGGAATTGGGGTGAGCAGTTCTTC
many,TRBV30,TRBD2,TRBJ2-7,CAWRTGTSGSHEQYF,TGTGCCTGGAGGACCGGGACTAGCGGGAGCCACGAGCAGTACTTC
many,TRBV5-1,TRBD2,TRBJ2-7,CASSPRLAGGGYEQYF,TGCGCCAGCAGCCCCCGACTAGCGGGGGGGGGGTACGAGCAGTACTTC
many,TRBV19,-,TRBJ2-1,CASSIALGGGSYNEQFF,TGTGCCAGTAGTATAGCCCTCGGGGGAGGCTCCTACAATGAGCAGTTCTTC
many,TRBV12-3/TRBV12-4,-,TRBJ2-7,CASSEIGYEQYF,TGTGCCAGCAGTGAGATCGGGTACGAGCAGTACTTC
many,TRBV6-1,-,TRBJ1-5,CASSDYSNQPQHF,TGTGCCAGCAGTGATTATAGCAATCAGCCCCAGCATTTT
few,TRBV7-9,-,TRBJ2-7,CASSLAGTNEQYF,TGTGCCAGCAGCTTAGCAGGAACTAACGAGCAGTACTTC
many,TRBV24-1,TRBD1,TRBJ2-2,CATSDWTGETGELFF,TGTGCCACCAGTGATTGGACAGGGGAGACCGGGGAGCTGTTTTTT
few,TRBV2,TRBD1,TRBJ1-2,CASSDSDRGRIYGYTF,TGTGCCAGCAGTGATAGTGACAGGGGGCGGATCTATGGCTACACCTTC
-,TRBV5-1,-,TRBJ2-1,CASSLDPGTPNEQFF,TGCGCCAGCAGCTTGGACCCCGGGACCCCGAATGAGCAGTTCTTC
many,TRBV2,-,TRBJ2-5,CASSAGAQETQYF,TGTGCCAGCAGTGCAGGGGCTCAAGAGACCCAGTACTTC
-,TRBV7-9,TRBD2,TRBJ2-5,CASSWRGAGVETQYF,TGTGCCAGCAGCTGGAGGGGTGCGGGAGTAGAGACCCAGTACTTC
many,TRBV6-6,TRBD2,TRBJ2-1,CASSYPKTSGVFWSSYNEQFF,TGTGCCAGCAGTTACCCTAAGACTAGCGGTGTATTTTGGAGCTCCTACAATGAGCAGTTCTTC